This TCR beta chain emerged from a study of blood T cells in healthy people across ages. It was approximately 10 milliliters of peripheral blood that were drawn from each donor. The length of the CDR3 is 11 residues. Germline CDR1 is GTSNPN and CDR2 is SVGIG (reference sequence). V was clipped by 1 base and J by 7 bases, with 6 bases between them. Study conclusions and caveats: Changes in expanded clonotypes were possibly confounded, as the CMV status of donors was unknown. Age showed a roughly linear inverse relationship with TCR beta diversity per million T cells.

Remarks on this clonotype: Its matching antigen is unknown.

A second PCR, run for roughly 7 to 12 cycles, used a sample-barcoded 5' primer plus a J-beta primer mix. TCRdb reanalysed the 5' RACE reads using MiXCR and keeps one entry per CDR3 protein. The sample shows roughly 800,000 distinct CDR3 sequences, roughly 60% of them seen only once. This sequence was found in a man younger than 40 in good health. The sample taken for sequencing was blood. This chain joins TRBV30 and TRBJ2-3; no definite D call. Here the CDR3 DNA reads TGTGCCTGGAGTGACTTTTATACGCAGTATTTT. Its protein product is CAWSDFYTQYF.